This is a list of T cell receptor beta chains from one sample in a study of blood T cell repertoires in COVID-19. Repertoires were generated with immunoSEQ multiplex PCR, while TCRdb's copy carries only in-frame clones and drops some. The table shows roughly 250,000 clones, with approximately 85% occurring only once. Sequences were obtained from peripheral blood. The source is a human donor with COVID-19, enrolled during active disease. The donor label of this sample is uncertain. CDR3s leave out the opening cysteine and the closing phenylalanine or tryptophan. The order of the fields is CDR3 protein, J gene, V gene.

CDR3 protein: AKGGAGTEAF; J gene: TRBJ1-1; V gene: TRBV19
CDR3 protein: SVKRDRGNTEAF; J gene: TRBJ1-1; V gene: TRBV29-1
CDR3 protein: ATSRDRGQQETQY; J gene: TRBJ2-5; V gene: TRBV15
CDR3 protein: ATGGVMGTEAF; J gene: TRBJ1-1; V gene: TRBV10-3
CDR3 protein: ASSQVLAVRQF; J gene: TRBJ2-1; V gene: TRBV4-1
CDR3 protein: ASSEMREFGYT; J gene: TRBJ1-2; V gene: TRBV10-1
CDR3 protein: ASSADRGRGTEAF; J gene: TRBJ1-1; V gene: TRBV10-2
CDR3 protein: ASSYGTDKNYEQY; J gene: TRBJ2-7; V gene: TRBV11-1
CDR3 protein: ASSLDRVENEQF; J gene: TRBJ2-1; V gene: TRBV7-9
CDR3 protein: ASSQERGAEGYT; J gene: TRBJ1-2; V gene: TRBV4-2
CDR3 protein: ASSLRDTTYEQY; J gene: TRBJ2-7; V gene: TRBV11-3
CDR3 protein: AWSQGLGNQPQH; J gene: TRBJ1-5; V gene: TRBV30
CDR3 protein: ASSKLLTSSYEQY; J gene: TRBJ2-7; V gene: TRBV21-1
CDR3 protein: ASSYLFSSGNTIY; J gene: TRBJ1-3; V gene: TRBV6-5
CDR3 protein: ASSPPAGFSYEQY; J gene: TRBJ2-7; V gene: TRBV28
CDR3 protein: ASSPTTGQETQY; J gene: TRBJ2-5; V gene: TRBV18
CDR3 protein: ASGWDISYEQY; J gene: TRBJ2-7; V gene: TRBV12-5
CDR3 protein: ASSSRQGTFSGRPTQY; J gene: TRBJ2-3; V gene: TRBV28
CDR3 protein: ASSFQANTGELF; J gene: TRBJ2-2; V gene: TRBV5-5
CDR3 protein: ASSLAGTGNEKLF; J gene: TRBJ1-4; V gene: TRBV5-1
CDR3 protein: ASSQGTATNEKLF; J gene: TRBJ1-4; V gene: TRBV3-1/TRBV3-2
CDR3 protein: ASSLQVGRERYNEQF; J gene: TRBJ2-1; V gene: TRBV28
CDR3 protein: ASSLEAGGPGGTDTQY; J gene: TRBJ2-3; V gene: TRBV5-6
CDR3 protein: ARGDSGANVLT; J gene: TRBJ2-6; V gene: TRBV2
CDR3 protein: ASSPSPGARNGYT; J gene: TRBJ1-2; V gene: TRBV9
CDR3 protein: AISADRGNGEQY; J gene: TRBJ2-7; V gene: TRBV10-3
CDR3 protein: ASSSTGGGSPLH; J gene: TRBJ1-6; V gene: TRBV18
CDR3 protein: ASSFQGDRTDTQY; J gene: TRBJ2-3; V gene: TRBV5-1
CDR3 protein: ASSSPGIRNTEAF; J gene: TRBJ1-1; V gene: TRBV11-2
CDR3 protein: ASSEGAGTEAF; J gene: TRBJ1-1; V gene: TRBV6-4
CDR3 protein: ASSPRGRSEQY; J gene: TRBJ2-7; V gene: TRBV5-1
CDR3 protein: ASSPTTGGHDTGELF; J gene: TRBJ2-2; V gene: TRBV5-1